The source of this T cell receptor (beta chain) is a study of CD8+ T cells in alopecia areata. The authors sorted CD4+ cells into CD25+CD127- cells for a few patients. Sampling of alopecia areata patients yielded lesional scalp punch biopsies as well as peripheral blood. Study results and limitations: Sequencing of scalp samples also captures resident alphabeta T cells of normal skin. Especially in alopecia totalis/universalis, lesional scalp showed greater clonality than normal scalp did.

In germline, CDR1 is SGHAT, CDR2 FQNNGV. The CDR3 runs to 11 residues. The V gene lost 4 bases and the J gene lost 7 bases, with 8 bases spanning the gap. Worth noting for this clone: Its target is not known.

It was cDNA, reverse transcribed from extracted RNA, that served as the sequencing template. TCRdb keeps only in-frame clones here, not all; method: immunoSEQ multiplex PCR. The sample yields around 8,400 clones, just over 70% seen once. Sequencing was done on a sample of CD4+ Tregs sorted from blood. This chain joins TRBV11-2 and TRBJ2-7; D is possibly TRBD1 or TRBD2 (5 bases each). The receptor's source is a human donor with alopecia areata. The CDR3 sequence is CASSSWGEQYF. The CDR3 region has the DNA TGTGCCAGCAGCTCCTGGGGGGAGCAGTACTTC.